The T cell receptor beta chain described here comes from a study of blood T cell repertoires in COVID-19. Study in general: The United States, Italy and Spain provided the acute and convalescent COVID-19 samples.

CDR1 is SGHRS, CDR2 YFSETQ, per germline. After removal of 2 bases from V and 6 bases from J, the junction contained 6 bases not matched to a gene. The CDR3 consists of 14 residues. Study processing details: Scientists estimated how many nucleated cells there were by amplifying reference gene primers. Sequencing was performed with immunoSEQ multiplex PCR; in TCRdb, only in-frame clones are kept and a portion is missing. Clone size and the V and J calls come from that table; the DNA yielded D and trimming. This table has about 300,000 clones, around nine tenths appearing once. The chain uses TRBV5-1 and TRBJ2-3, with TRBD1 matching over 7 bases. Source material: PBMCs or T cells enriched from blood (not recorded which). This receptor was identified in a woman aged 50 to 60 who had been exposed to COVID-19. The CDR3 region is CASSFSGQLDTQYF. The CDR3 DNA is TGCGCCAGCAGCTTCTCGGGACAGTTGGATACGCAGTATTTT. Based on the CDR3 plus reference TRBV5-1 and TRBJ2-3, the full variable domain is KAGVTQTPRYLIKTRGQQVTLSCSPISGHRSVSWYQQTPGQGLQFLFEYFSETQRNKGNFPGRFSGRQFSNSRSEMNVSTLELGDSALYLCASSFSGQLDTQYFGPGTRLTVL.